This T cell receptor beta chain was identified in a study of cytomegalovirus exposure and HLA in healthy donors. Broader study findings: In a later analysis, across HLA loci, associated TCR counts were highest for DRB1, lowest for HLA-C.

CDR3 length: 15 residues. Germline V gives CDR1 SGDLS, CDR2 YYNGEE. V lost 0 bases to trimming and J lost 3 bases, with 12 bases between them. With respect to this clone: No antigen is known for it.

It was with 60 Vbeta and 13 Jbeta primers that the PCR ran. TCRdb's copy holds only in-frame clones and misses some; the assay was immunoSEQ multiplex PCR. The sample holds around 130,000 clones, more than 75% seen once. At collection, donors were nominally healthy, but unrecorded immune exposures were probable. The TCR was taken from a middle-aged man in good health and CMV-seronegative. The sample consisted of PBMCs. The rearrangement joins TRBV9 to TRBJ1-1; a possible D gene is TRBD1 (5 bases). CDR3 amino acids: CASSVAGKGYTEAFF. The CDR3 nucleotides are TGTGCCAGCAGCGTAGCAGGGAAGGGGTACACTGAAGCTTTCTTT.